These T cell receptor beta chains were read from a single sample in a study of blood T cell repertoires in COVID-19. Profiling relied on immunoSEQ multiplex PCR, and the TCRdb table lists in-frame clones only, not all of them. Altogether some 270,000 clones are present, approximately 89% being singletons, with the ten largest covering over 3%. The sample taken for sequencing was PBMCs or T cells enriched from blood (not recorded which). The source is a woman aged 40-49 years who had been exposed to COVID-19. Both conserved end residues are part of each CDR3. A D gene is named only where the DNA matches it firmly. The listing skips clone size in some rows; elsewhere it reads once, few, many or a size class.

j_call,v_call,d_call,clone_size,cdr3_aa,cdr3_nt
TRBJ1-6,TRBV19,TRBD1,-,CASSGPGQGLNNSPLHF,TGTGCCAGTAGTGGACCGGGACAGGGGCTCAATAATTCACCCCTCCACTTT
TRBJ2-1,TRBV7-3,-,once,CASSSQGYNEQFF,TGTGCCAGCAGCTCCCAGGGGTACAATGAGCAGTTCTTC
TRBJ1-2,TRBV7-9,TRBD1,-,CASSPDRGWYGYTF,TGTGCCAGCAGCCCCGACAGGGGATGGTATGGCTACACCTTC
TRBJ1-1,TRBV12-5,-,-,CASGSETGSRGTEAFF,TGTGCTAGTGGTTCGGAAACAGGGTCTAGAGGGACTGAAGCTTTCTTT
TRBJ1-2,TRBV12-3/TRBV12-4,TRBD1,-,CASNRGDGYTF,TGTGCCAGTAACAGGGGGGATGGCTACACCTTC
TRBJ2-5,TRBV28,-,-,CASSLSGVEETQYF,TGTGCCAGCAGTTTATCCGGGGTAGAGGAGACCCAGTACTTC
TRBJ2-7,TRBV4-3,TRBD1,-,CASRASYGTGGNEQYF,TGCGCCAGCAGGGCTTCCTACGGGACAGGGGGCAACGAGCAGTACTTC
TRBJ1-4,TRBV10-3,TRBD1,-,CATGQGGDEKLFF,TGTGCCACGGGACAGGGGGGAGATGAAAAACTGTTTTTT
TRBJ1-3,TRBV28,-,-,CASSLYAHSGNTIYF,TGTGCCAGCAGTTTATACGCGCACTCTGGAAACACCATATATTTT
TRBJ2-3,TRBV5-6,-,-,CASSLGQGFTDTQYF,TGTGCCAGCAGCTTGGGGCAGGGGTTCACAGATACGCAGTATTTT
TRBJ2-3,TRBV25-1,-,few,CASSDHGGAQGDTQYF,TGTGCCAGCAGTGATCATGGGGGGGCCCAGGGAGATACGCAGTATTTT
TRBJ2-5,TRBV7-2,TRBD2,-,CASSLQRGGSGETQYF,TGTGCCAGCAGCTTACAACGGGGGGGCAGCGGAGAGACCCAGTACTTC
TRBJ2-7,TRBV3-1/TRBV3-2,-,-,CASSRYIGGGWSLNYEQYF,TGTGCCAGCAGCCGATATATTGGAGGGGGCTGGTCGTTGAACTACGAGCAGTACTTC
TRBJ1-1,TRBV29-1,-,-,CSAIQGTMNTEAFF,TGCAGCGCTATACAGGGAACGATGAACACTGAAGCTTTCTTT
TRBJ1-5,TRBV11-2,TRBD1,-,CASSAGGRGLNQPQHF,TGTGCCAGCAGCGCAGGGGGTCGCGGGCTCAATCAGCCCCAGCATTTT
TRBJ2-1,TRBV9,-,-,CASSPSAVSYNEQFF,TGTGCCAGCAGCCCTAGCGCCGTCTCCTACAATGAGCAGTTCTTC
TRBJ2-1,TRBV12-3/TRBV12-4,-,-,CASSLGADEQFF,TGTGCCAGCAGTTTAGGAGCGGATGAGCAGTTCTTC
TRBJ2-3,TRBV25-1,TRBD2,-,CASSEPLSSGGAVDTQYF,TGTGCCAGCAGTGAGCCTCTTTCAAGCGGGGGGGCCGTAGATACGCAGTATTTT
TRBJ1-6,TRBV7-2,-,-,CASSLGGNSPLHF,TGTGCCAGCAGCTTAGGAGGTAATTCACCCCTCCACTTT
TRBJ2-2,TRBV2,TRBD2,-,CASSGLRRQRRGSGELFF,TGTGCCAGCAGTGGATTGAGACGACAGAGGCGGGGGTCCGGGGAGCTGTTTTTT
TRBJ2-2,TRBV24-1,TRBD2,-,CATSPGTSRNTGELFF,TGTGCCACCAGCCCAGGGACTAGCCGAAACACCGGGGAGCTGTTTTTT
TRBJ1-2,TRBV7-8,-,-,CASKDSLSVYGYTF,TGTGCCAGCAAAGACAGCTTATCGGTCTATGGCTACACCTTC
TRBJ2-1,TRBV7-8,TRBD1,once,CASSRGQGAVQGEQFF,TGTGCCAGCAGCCGAGGTCAGGGGGCTGTACAAGGGGAGCAGTTCTTC
TRBJ2-3,TRBV3-1/TRBV3-2,TRBD1,once,CASSPLTGLNTQYF,TGTGCCAGCAGCCCATTGACAGGGTTAAATACGCAGTATTTT
TRBJ1-1,TRBV19,-,-,CASSPGHMNTEAFF,TGTGCCAGTAGTCCAGGTCACATGAACACTGAAGCTTTCTTT
TRBJ2-3,TRBV5-4,-,-,CASSLIGTDTQYF,TGTGCCAGCAGCTTGATCGGCACAGATACGCAGTATTTT
TRBJ1-2,TRBV14,-,-,CASSQVPLPSLGTRNYGYTF,TGTGCCAGCAGCCAAGTTCCCTTACCGTCATTGGGCACTAGGAACTATGGCTACACCTTC
TRBJ2-1,TRBV12-3/TRBV12-4,-,-,CASSRGWEKQFF,TGTGCCAGCAGTAGAGGGTGGGAAAAGCAGTTCTTC
TRBJ1-2,TRBV30,-,-,CAWGTGAYGYTF,TGTGCCTGGGGAACAGGCGCCTATGGCTACACCTTC
TRBJ2-1,TRBV5-1,TRBD2,-,CASSLWTSGERGSAYNEQFF,TGTGCCAGCAGCTTGTGGACTAGCGGGGAGAGGGGTAGTGCCTACAATGAGCAGTTCTTC
TRBJ2-5,TRBV9,-,-,CASSVGREGEETQYF,TGTGCCAGCAGCGTAGGGAGGGAAGGAGAAGAGACCCAGTACTTC
TRBJ2-5,TRBV19,TRBD2,-,CASSIDRRGAKETQYF,TGTGCCAGTAGTATAGATCGGCGGGGGGCGAAAGAGACCCAGTACTTC
TRBJ2-1,TRBV9,-,-,CASSVGGTNNEQFF,TGTGCCAGCAGCGTCGGGGGAACAAACAATGAGCAGTTCTTC
TRBJ2-1,TRBV25-1,-,-,CASSDSYRDEQFF,TGTGCCAGCAGTGATAGCTATCGCGATGAGCAGTTCTTC
TRBJ2-7,TRBV15,-,-,CATSRAGGFYEQYF,TGTGCCACCAGCAGAGCAGGGGGGTTCTACGAGCAGTACTTC
TRBJ2-5,TRBV11-1,TRBD2,-,CASSFGASGQETQYF,TGTGCCAGCAGCTTTGGAGCTAGCGGCCAAGAGACCCAGTACTTC
TRBJ2-3,TRBV5-1,-,-,CASSSLTGSGYTDTQYF,TGCGCCAGCAGCTCTCTGACGGGTAGCGGCTACACAGATACGCAGTATTTT
TRBJ1-2,TRBV30,-,-,CAWSVLRGNSNYGYTF,TGTGCCTGGAGTGTACTCCGAGGCAACTCTAACTATGGCTACACCTTC
TRBJ2-7,TRBV27,-,many,CASSLRVGIEQYF,TGTGCCAGCAGTTTACGGGTAGGAATCGAGCAGTACTTC
TRBJ2-7,TRBV9,TRBD1,-,CASSVTGQPSYEQYF,TGTGCCAGCAGCGTCACGGGACAGCCGTCCTACGAGCAGTACTTC
TRBJ2-3,TRBV19,TRBD1,-,CASSIATGEDTQYF,TGTGCCAGTAGTATTGCGACAGGGGAGGATACGCAGTATTTT
TRBJ1-5,TRBV5-8,TRBD1,-,CASSQDRGPQPQHF,TGTGCCAGCAGCCAGGACAGGGGGCCACAGCCCCAGCATTTT
TRBJ2-3,TRBV7-9,TRBD2,-,CASSPSAGGTQYF,TGTGCCAGCAGCCCCTCCGCGGGGGGTACGCAGTATTTT
TRBJ2-2,TRBV28,TRBD2,-,CASSLWTFGGENTGELFF,TGTGCCAGCAGTTTATGGACGTTCGGGGGGGAGAACACCGGGGAGCTGTTTTTT
TRBJ2-1,TRBV5-6,TRBD2,once,CASSLKALAGSYNEQFF,TGTGCCAGCAGCTTAAAGGCCCTAGCGGGGTCATACAATGAGCAGTTCTTC
TRBJ2-1,TRBV2,TRBD2,-,CASRRTSGRSYNEQFF,TGTGCCAGCAGAAGGACTAGCGGGAGGTCCTACAATGAGCAGTTCTTC
TRBJ2-2,TRBV28,TRBD1,-,CASSPLDRAGELFF,TGTGCCAGCAGTCCACTCGACAGGGCCGGGGAGCTGTTTTTT
TRBJ1-4,TRBV14,-,-,CASSQFGRGKLFF,TGTGCCAGCAGCCAATTCGGCAGAGGAAAACTGTTTTTT
TRBJ2-1,TRBV7-2,-,few,CASSARQGDEQFF,TGTGCCAGCAGCGCTCGGCAGGGCGATGAGCAGTTCTTC
TRBJ2-1,TRBV11-3,TRBD1,once,CASSLDARGNEQFF,TGTGCCAGCAGCTTAGATGCCAGGGGGAATGAGCAGTTCTTC
TRBJ2-2,TRBV19,TRBD2,-,CASRIAGANTGELFF,TGTGCCAGTCGAATAGCGGGAGCAAACACCGGGGAGCTGTTTTTT
TRBJ1-2,TRBV7-3,TRBD1,-,CASSETGTGIVGGYTF,TGTGCCAGCAGCGAGACCGGGACAGGGATTGTGGGGGGCTACACCTTC
TRBJ1-1,TRBV12-5,-,-,CASDRRGRVDTEAFF,TGTGCTAGTGACCGGCGGGGTAGAGTCGACACTGAAGCTTTCTTT
TRBJ1-2,TRBV7-8,TRBD1,-,CASSLARTGGLGYTF,TGTGCCAGCAGCTTAGCCAGGACAGGGGGACTTGGCTACACCTTC
TRBJ2-7,TRBV7-8,-,-,CASSLAGSFAFYEQYF,TGTGCCAGCAGCTTAGCCGGTTCATTTGCGTTCTACGAGCAGTACTTC